Each of the 13 T cell receptor beta chains below was sequenced from the same sample in a study of T-cell memory formation after mild COVID-19. TCRdb re-analysed the 5' RACE reads in MiXCR, keeping a single row per CDR3 protein. The top ten clones hold around 12% of a sample with around 500,000 distinct CDR3 sequences, 15% to 20% of them seen once. Sequencing input: PBMCs or a T cell subset sorted from them (not recorded which). These receptors all stem from an adult woman who had mild COVID-19 (a few samples of this study predate the infection). Cell type and time point are not known.

The chain combines TRBV7-3 with TRBJ2-7; weak D call: TRBD1 (5 bases). The ends were cut back, 1 base at V and 3 bases at J, with 7 bases in the middle. CDR3 size: 13 residues. Germline CDR1 SGHTA, CDR2 FQGTGA. In nucleotides, the CDR3 is TGTGCCAGCAGCTTAAATCAGGGCTACGAGCAGTACTTC. Protein: CASSLNQGYEQYF.

This clonotype turned up a few times. This chain connects TRBV6-5 to TRBJ2-3, with 8 nucleotides matching TRBD2. The CDR3 length is 14 residues. V dropped 7 bases and J dropped 4; count of bases not matched to a gene: 7. Per the germline V gene, CDR1 is MNHEY and CDR2 is SVGAGI. CDR3 bases: TGTGCCAGCAATAGCGGGAACCCCCCAGATACGCAGTATTTT. This codes for CASNSGNPPDTQYF.

This clonotype has a handful of counts. The V call is TRBV30, the J call TRBJ2-7; D might be TRBD1 (5 bases). From germline, CDR1 is GTSNPN and CDR2 SVGIG (reference sequence). This CDR3 comprises 13 residues. Trimming took off 4 bases at V and 6 bases at J, with 16 bases between the two ends. This chain's CDR3 is CAWNAGSQGEQYF. The CDR3 DNA follows: TGTGCCTGGAATGCAGGCAGTCAGGGCGAGCAGTACTTC. The full variable domain, its missing parts supplied by reference TRBV30 and TRBJ2-7, is SQTIHQWPATLVQPVGSPLSLECTVEGTSNPNLYWYRQAAGRGLQLLFYSVGIGQISSEVPQNLSASRPQDRQFILSSKKLLLSDSGFYLCAWNAGSQGEQYFGPGTRLTVT.

This chain joins TRBV30 and TRBJ1-5; no firm D call. Germline V gene data show CDR1 as GTSNPN and CDR2 as SVGIG (reference sequence). This CDR3 region has 13 residues. With 2 bases removed from V and 3 bases from J, the gap between germline ends came to 8 bases. In nucleotides, the CDR3 is TGTGCCTGGAGTCAGGAGATCAATCAGCCCCAGCATTTT. It specifies CAWSQEINQPQHF. Drawing the rest from reference TRBV30 and TRBJ1-5, the complete variable domain is SQTIHQWPATLVQPVGSPLSLECTVEGTSNPNLYWYRQAAGRGLQLLFYSVGIGQISSEVPQNLSASRPQDRQFILSSKKLLLSDSGFYLCAWSQEINQPQHFGDGTRLSIL.

This rearrangement joins TRBV4-1 to TRBJ2-1; 14 positions agree with TRBD2. This CDR3 is built from 17 residues. V was clipped by 4 bases and J by 0 bases; unmatched bases: 2. In germline, CDR1 is MGHRA, CDR2 YSYEKL. CDR3 in DNA: TGCGCCAGCAGCCTTGGGACTAGCGGGAGCTCCTACAATGAGCAGTTCTTC. It specifies CASSLGTSGSSYNEQFF.

This clonotype was counted a few times. The chain employs TRBV5-1 and TRBJ2-5, with 7 bases matching TRBD2. The CDR3 runs to 16 residues. The germline CDR1 and CDR2 sequences are SGHRS and YFSETQ. V dropped 1 base and J dropped 5; count of bases not matched to a gene: 11. CDR3 in DNA: TGCGCCAGCAGCTTGAATCCTGGCGGGAGTGAGGAGACCCAGTACTTC. This encodes CASSLNPGGSEETQYF.

This clonotype was picked up one time. V gene TRBV29-1 combines with J gene TRBJ2-7, with TRBD1 matching over 7 bases. The germline V gene has CDR1 SQVTM and CDR2 ANQGSEA. The CDR3 extends over 14 amino acids. V was pared by 6 bases and J by 0 bases, with 8 bases of the junction left unmatched. The CDR3: CSVRDSFSSYEQYF. CDR3 DNA: TGCAGCGTCCGGGACAGCTTCAGCTCCTACGAGCAGTACTTC.

This clonotype has at least ten counts. This CDR3 reads CASSPQRSRGTEAFF. The CDR3 nucleotides are TGTGCCAGCAGCCCCCAAAGGTCCCGGGGGACTGAAGCTTTCTTT. The V and J genes are TRBV7-9 and TRBJ1-1; tentatively, D is TRBD1 (5 bases). This CDR3 is built from 15 residues. The germline CDR1 and CDR2 sequences are SEHNR and FQNEAQ (reference sequence). Trimming removed 5 bases at V and 5 bases at J, with 18 bases between.

The gene calls are TRBV7-9 and TRBJ2-1, with D maybe TRBD2 (6 bases). V lost 1 base to trimming and J lost 2 bases, with 9 bases between them. The CDR3 sequence is 15 residues long. The germline V gene has CDR1 SEHNR and CDR2 FQNEAQ (reference sequence). The CDR3 DNA reads as TGTGCCAGCAGCTTAGAACGGACTACCTACAATGAGCAGTTCTTC. It yields the protein CASSLERTTYNEQFF.

This clonotype was counted only a few times. V is TRBV19 and J is TRBJ2-1; no reliable D call. The V gene's germline CDR1 is LNHDA and CDR2 SQIVND (reference sequence). Trimming took off 6 bases at V and 5 bases at J, with 17 bases between the two ends. This CDR3 region has 15 residues. CDR3 residues: CASRGPGVVHNEQFF. The CDR3, as DNA: TGTGCCAGTAGGGGCCCAGGTGTAGTCCACAATGAGCAGTTCTTC.

The rearrangement uses TRBV20-1 and TRBJ2-1; no firm D call. Germline V gene sequence: CDR1 DFQATT, CDR2 SNEGSKA (reference sequence). The V end was cut by 5 bases, the J end by 14 bases, with 16 bases between. The CDR3 extends over 11 amino acids. CDR3 loop: CSAETINREFF. The CDR3 nucleotides read TGCAGTGCTGAAACTATCAATAGGGAGTTCTTC.

The CDR3 DNA reads as TGTGCCTGGAGTGTCCTGGGGGGGGATGGCACTGAAGCTTTCTTT. This encodes CAWSVLGGDGTEAFF. The chain combines TRBV30 with TRBJ1-1; D is perhaps TRBD1 (5 bases). Germline V gives CDR1 GTSNPN, CDR2 SVGIG (reference sequence). The V end lost 0 bases, the J end lost 4 bases, and 15 bases lay between the germline ends. This CDR3 spans 15 amino acids.

This clonotype was seen a few times. The CDR3 is CASSNGLAGGQNEQFF. CDR3 sequence (DNA): TGTGCCAGTAGTAACGGACTAGCGGGGGGGCAGAATGAGCAGTTCTTC. J is TRBJ2-1 and V is TRBV19; 15 bases map to TRBD2. The V and J ends lost 4 bases and 7 bases, in that order; junction bases with no gene match: 5. Per the germline V gene, CDR1 is LNHDA and CDR2 is SQIVND (reference sequence). This CDR3 region has 16 residues.